The clone carrying this T cell receptor beta chain was seen at least ten times. Its antigen is as yet unknown. The data derive from a study of response to subunit inactivated influenza vaccine. One entry per CDR3 protein, called by TCRdb with MiXCR from the RT-PCR reads. Among roughly 460,000 distinct CDR3 sequences, about 10% were seen once, and the ten largest hold approximately 12%. Study-wide points: Every seasonal influenza vaccination brings in few new T cells, the authors suggested.

CDR3 length: 15 residues. The V gene's germline CDR1 is SGHDN and CDR2 FVKESK. Trimming cost V 1 base and J 6 bases; bases outside gene matches: 6. This clonotype was obtained from a man aged 50-60 years who received an inactivated influenza vaccine. V is TRBV14 and J is TRBJ2-3; TRBD2 matches at 8 bases. The specimen was PBMCs from blood, collected 40 to 50 days after vaccination. CDR3 coding DNA: TGTGCCAGCAGCCAAGGAACGGGAGGGCCTGATACGCAGTATTTT. This encodes CASSQGTGGPDTQYF.